The clone carrying this T cell receptor (beta chain) was observed many times. Its specificity is not known. One end of the junction fails to match germline, which may point to a read error. These data are taken from a study of CD8+CD57+ T cells in acquired aplastic anemia. The wider study: Recorded DNA amounts for sorted CD4+ and CD8+ cells had an average of about 3 ug. Study-level results: Significance was not reached for CD8+ Simpson's diversity between patients and controls. Patients had roughly 29 CD8+ CDR3 sequences in common with controls (the shared set).

Genomic DNA provided the template from which TCR beta VDJ and CDR3 profiles were obtained. From the reads, TCRdb called clonotypes with MiXCR, one entry per CDR3 protein. Of around 150,000 distinct CDR3 sequences detected, less than 45% appear once; the ten largest clones hold 8% to 9.5%. Germline V gene data show CDR1 as LGHNA and CDR2 as YNFKEQ. The CDR3 has 14 residues. The clonotype comes from a human donor in good health, serving as a control. Input material: sorted CD4+, CD8+, or CD8+CD57+ T cells (not recorded which) from PBMCs. The chain carries TRBV4-2 and TRBJ2-3; D possibly matches TRBD1 or TRBD2 (5 bases each). Here the CDR3 reads CASNQARGADTQYF. The CDR3 nucleotides read TGTGCCAGCAACCAAGCTCGAGGGGCAGATACGCAGTATTTT.